The 4 T cell receptor beta chains presented below share a single source sample, sequenced in a study of T cells in Graves' hyperthyroidism and ophthalmopathy. Researchers took RNA transcripts and amplified the TCR beta CDR3 regions from them. A first-round RT-PCR of the TCR CDR3 used the HTBI primer set. TCRdb re-derived calls from the multiplex PCR reads in MiXCR, one entry per CDR3 protein. The sample lists more than 500,000 distinct CDR3 sequences, around 15% occurring once. Sequencing input: blood. The receptor source for this set is a woman aged 35 to 49 with Graves' hyperthyroidism.

This clonotype was recorded many times. This rearrangement joins TRBV15 to TRBJ1-2, with D unclear. Germline CDR1 is LNHNV and CDR2 is YYDKDF (reference sequence). With 2 bases removed from V and 3 bases from J, the gap between germline ends came to 7 bases. CDR3 size: 13 residues. CDR3 in amino acids: CATSRNSDYGYTF. CDR3 nucleotide sequence: TGTGCCACCAGCAGAAACTCCGACTATGGCTACACCTTC.

This clonotype was seen ten or more times. This chain links TRBV24-1 with TRBJ1-5, with 8 bases aligning to TRBD1. CDR1 is KGHDR, CDR2 SFDVKD, per germline. Unmatched junction bases numbered 3, after V lost 2 bases and J lost 7 bases. The CDR3 covers 14 residues. CDR3 nucleotide sequence: TGTGCCACCAGTGATTCCAGGGGGCCCCAGCCCCAGCATTTT. Translating gives CATSDSRGPQPQHF.

This clonotype was seen repeatedly, ten times or more. V is TRBV20-1 and J is TRBJ2-7, with 8 bases fitting TRBD2. J lost 5 bases, V lost 4 bases, and 10 bases had no gene match. This CDR3 has 14 residues. CDR1 DFQATT and CDR2 SNEGSKA come from the germline V gene (reference sequence). The CDR3 reads CSATSGSLTDEQYF. In nucleotides, the CDR3 is TGCAGTGCTACCAGCGGGAGTCTGACCGACGAGCAGTACTTC.

This clonotype appeared a few times. The CDR3 DNA reads TGTGCCAGCAGCCTAGGACAGGGTTATCGAAAAGAAGCTTTCTTT. This sequence encodes CASSLGQGYRKEAFF. This chain links TRBV7-2 with TRBJ1-1, with 8 bases that match TRBD1. Germline loops: CDR1 SGHTA, CDR2 FQGNSA. Germline trimming cut 5 bases from V and 8 bases from J; bases unmatched to any gene: 13. The CDR3 totals 15 residues.